Listed below are T cell receptor beta chains from one sample, sequenced in a study of shared clonotypes between healthy human individuals. TCRdb keeps only in-frame clones here, not all; method: immunoSEQ multiplex PCR. The table lists 2 million or so clones, around 95% of them singletons. Sequencing was done on a sample of naive CD4+ T cells sorted from blood. The source of these receptors is a man aged 18 to 30 in good health. Both conserved end residues are part of each CDR3. A D gene is named only where the DNA matches it firmly. Where a row states a size, it is once, few, many or the class of an expanded clone; other rows omit it.

CDR3aa	CDR3nt	d_gene	v_gene	j_gene	abundance
CASSLGAGAGTDTQYF	TGTGCCAGCAGCTTAGGGGCGGGAGCCGGCACAGATACGCAGTATTTT	TRBD2	TRBV7-2	TRBJ2-3	once
CASSNTGGANTGELFF	TGCGCCAGCTCCAATACAGGGGGAGCGAACACCGGGGAGCTGTTTTTT	TRBD1	TRBV5-1	TRBJ2-2	.
CSVFDGMTEAFF	TGCAGCGTCTTTGATGGAATGACTGAAGCTTTCTTT	.	TRBV29-1	TRBJ1-1	.
CASSQERHLLFNYGYTF	TGTGCCAGCAGCCAAGAGCGGCACCTTCTCTTTAACTATGGCTACACCTTC	.	TRBV4-2	TRBJ1-2	.
CASRSTGTTYEQYF	TGCGCCAGCAGAAGCACCGGGACGACCTACGAGCAGTACTTC	.	TRBV5-1	TRBJ2-7	.
CASRDYRGSYEQYF	TGTGCCAGCCGGGATTACAGGGGCTCCTACGAGCAGTACTTC	TRBD1	TRBV6-5	TRBJ2-7	once
CASREPGTLMNTEAFF	TGTGCCAGCCGAGAACCCGGGACTCTTATGAACACTGAAGCTTTCTTT	.	TRBV2	TRBJ1-1	.
CASSAGTALSLGACEQYF	TGTGCCAGTAGCGCCGGGACCGCTCTTTCGCTCGGGGCGTGCGAGCAGTACTTC	.	TRBV19	TRBJ2-7	.
CASSLAGPDTQYF	TGTGCCAGCAGCTTGGCGGGACCCGATACGCAGTATTTT	.	TRBV5-4	TRBJ2-3	.
CSVEVAGVQETQYF	TGCAGCGTTGAGGTAGCGGGGGTCCAAGAGACCCAGTACTTC	TRBD2	TRBV29-1	TRBJ2-5	.
CASSHGQGIGNTIYF	TGTGCCAGCAGCCATGGACAGGGGATCGGAAACACCATATATTTT	TRBD1	TRBV7-2	TRBJ1-3	.
CASSTWTGSSYEQYF	TGTGCCAGTAGTACCTGGACAGGGAGCTCCTACGAGCAGTACTTC	TRBD1	TRBV19	TRBJ2-7	.
CASSSGTGNSPLHF	TGTGCCAGCAGTTCCGGGACGGGGAATTCACCCCTCCACTTT	.	TRBV6-5	TRBJ1-6	.
CASVGPNAGELFF	TGTGCCAGCGTGGGACCCAATGCCGGGGAGCTGTTTTTT	.	TRBV28	TRBJ2-2	.
CASSPPAQGGNEKLFF	TGTGCCAGCTCACCACCAGCACAGGGCGGGAATGAAAAACTGTTTTTT	.	TRBV18	TRBJ1-4	.
CSVAQENIQYF	TGCAGCGTTGCCCAGGAAAACATTCAGTACTTC	.	TRBV29-1	TRBJ2-4	.
CASSLKGQQETQYF	TGTGCCAGCAGCTTAAAGGGACAACAAGAGACCCAGTACTTC	.	TRBV7-9	TRBJ2-5	.
CASRATMNTEAFF	TGCGCCAGCAGGGCCACCATGAACACTGAAGCTTTCTTT	.	TRBV4-1	TRBJ1-1	.
CASRGTGGGEKLFF	TGTGCCAGCAGAGGGACAGGGGGGGGCGAAAAACTGTTTTTT	TRBD1	TRBV25-1	TRBJ1-4	.
CASSSQGLTTYNEQFF	TGTGCCAGTAGCTCGCAGGGCCTCACAACCTACAATGAGCAGTTCTTC	.	TRBV19	TRBJ2-1	.
CASSESRGGREVNIQYF	TGCGCCAGCAGTGAGTCTAGGGGCGGCAGGGAGGTAAACATTCAGTACTTC	.	TRBV10-1	TRBJ2-4	.
CASSPGTALGEQYF	TGTGCCAGCTCCCCCGGGACAGCTCTTGGCGAGCAGTACTTC	TRBD1	TRBV18	TRBJ2-7	.
CAISSQSYGYTF	TGTGCCATCAGTTCACAGAGCTATGGCTACACCTTC	.	TRBV10-3	TRBJ1-2	.
CASLPLGRSTEAFF	TGTGCCAGCCTCCCCCTAGGTAGGTCCACTGAAGCTTTCTTT	.	TRBV6-9	TRBJ1-1	.
CASSVGQGLAEKLFF	TGTGCCAGCAGCGTAGGTCAGGGCCTGGCTGAAAAACTGTTTTTT	.	TRBV9	TRBJ1-4	once
CASSPDTYTQYF	TGTGCCAGCAGCCCGGACACTTATACGCAGTATTTT	.	TRBV11-3	TRBJ2-3	.
CASSRDIPYEQYF	TGCGCCAGCTCCCGGGACATCCCCTACGAGCAGTACTTC	.	TRBV10-2	TRBJ2-7	.
CASSPGDRVSDTQYF	TGTGCCAGCTCACCAGGGGACAGGGTATCGGATACGCAGTATTTT	TRBD1	TRBV18	TRBJ2-3	.
CASSSPGTGDHGYTF	TGTGCCAGCAGCTCGCCCGGGACAGGGGACCATGGCTACACCTTC	TRBD1	TRBV11-2	TRBJ1-2	.
CASSLFSRTSGNTIYF	TGCGCCAGCAGCTTGTTTTCCAGAACCTCTGGAAACACCATATATTTT	.	TRBV5-1	TRBJ1-3	.